The 32 T cell receptor beta chains below come from one sample, sequenced in a study of prognosis after radiotherapy for stage I lung cancer. Multiplex PCR in two rounds served to amplify TCR beta CDR3 from genomic DNA. Amplification during the initial PCR round employed primers specific to each TRBV and TRBJ gene. TCRdb reanalysed the multiplex PCR reads using MiXCR and keeps one entry per CDR3 protein. The sample holds about 35,000 distinct CDR3 sequences, nearly 35% seen once. Sequences were derived from PBMCs, sampled before or after stereotactic body radiation therapy (not recorded which). The receptors were gathered from a donor at least 50 years old with non-small cell lung cancer.

The V call is TRBV20-1, the J call TRBJ1-2; possibly TRBD1 for D (5 bases). Germline V gene data show CDR1 as DFQATT and CDR2 as SNEGSKA (reference sequence). CDR3 length: 13 residues. V lost 3 bases, J lost 4 bases, and 12 bases lay in between. CDR3 in DNA: TGCAGTGCTAGGCAGGGAGCGTCCTATGGCTACACCTTC. It yields the protein CSARQGASYGYTF.

This clonotype showed up just once. V gene TRBV11-2 combines with J gene TRBJ2-2; 7 positions agree with TRBD1. J lost 5 bases, V lost 6 bases, and 9 bases had no gene match. The CDR3 covers 15 residues. The germline V gene encodes CDR1 SGHAT and CDR2 FQNNGV. CDR3 amino acids: CASSRQGTSTGELFF. The CDR3 bases are TGTGCCAGCAGTCGACAGGGCACGAGTACCGGGGAGCTGTTTTTT.

This clonotype was recorded at least ten times. The chain recombines TRBV4-2 with TRBJ2-7; D gene uncertain. Trimming removed 0 bases from V and 5 bases from J, with 2 bases in between. The CDR3 is 11 residues long. Germline V gives CDR1 LGHNA, CDR2 YNFKEQ. CDR3 nucleotides: TGTGCCAGCAGCCAAGATCACGAGCAGTACTTC. It specifies CASSQDHEQYF.

The chain uses TRBV6-1 and TRBJ2-7, with D unclear. The CDR3 covers 13 residues. Per the germline V gene, CDR1 is MNHNS and CDR2 is SASEGT. Trimming took 6 bases from V and 5 from J, leaving 14 bases between them. The CDR3 loop reads CASRTVCPHEQYF. The CDR3 nucleotides read TGTGCCAGCAGGACTGTGTGCCCCCACGAGCAGTACTTC.

At least ten counts were recorded for this clonotype. This chain joins TRBV18 and TRBJ1-1; TRBD1 matches at 8 bases. The CDR3 contains 16 residues. Trimming took 4 bases from V and 0 from J; bases not matched to a gene: 7. In germline, CDR1 is KGHSH, CDR2 LQKENI. The CDR3 DNA sequence: TGTGCCAGCTCACTACCAGGGGGCCAAGTGAACACTGAAGCTTTCTTT. The encoded protein is CASSLPGGQVNTEAFF.

Points on this clonotype: It is likely a read error: a sequence one base away is far more abundant. The V gene is TRBV6-8, the J gene TRBJ2-3; possible D gene TRBD1, 6 bases. The CDR3 sequence is 17 residues long. Between the trimmed V and J ends, which lost 7 bases and 2 bases, there was a span of 22 bases. Germline CDR1 MNHGY, CDR2 SAAAGT. CDR3 coding DNA: TGTGCCAGCACGAGGTCTCCCGGACAGTGTAACACAGATACGCAGTATTTT. Its protein product is CASTRSPGQCNTDTQYF.

The chain has TRBV12-3 or TRBV12-4 and TRBJ1-6, with D maybe TRBD1 (5 bases). The CDR3 runs to 15 residues. The CDR3 loop reads CESSLFGGTNSPLHF. Here the CDR3 DNA reads TGTGAAAGCAGCTTATTTGGAGGGACGAATTCACCCCTCCACTTT.

This rearrangement joins TRBV6-2 or TRBV6-3 to TRBJ1-5; D is undetermined. The CDR3 loop spans 14 amino acids. V dropped 5 bases and J dropped 5 bases, with 13 bases sitting between them. Germline CDR1 MNHEY, CDR2 SVGEGT. The CDR3 DNA reads as TGTGCCAGCAGTATGGAGGCATGGGATCAGCCCCAGCATTTT. It encodes CASSMEAWDQPQHF.

This clonotype has just a few counts. With a far larger clone one base away, a read error is the likely cause. The chain recombines TRBV6-5 with TRBJ2-7, with 7 bases identical to TRBD1. The CDR3 has 13 amino acids. CDR1 and CDR2 from the germline V gene are MNHEY and SVGAGI. The CDR3 loop is CASSSRQGWEHYF. CDR3 bases: TGTGCCAGCAGTTCGAGACAGGGTTGGGAGCATTACTTC.

The chain uses TRBV6-2 or TRBV6-3 and TRBJ2-5, with D possibly being TRBD1 or TRBD2 (5 bases each). The J call may be incorrect, as the DNA end agrees better with TRBJ2-1. The CDR3 contains 18 residues. From germline, CDR1 is MNHEY and CDR2 SVGEGT. CDR3 DNA sequence: TGTGCCAGCAGTTTCCACTTCATCCGGGACCCCGGCTCCAATGAGCAGTTCTTC. It codes for CASSFHFIRDPGSNEQFF.

The sample holds many counts of this clonotype. The V call is TRBV7-8, the J call TRBJ2-7, with D perhaps being TRBD1 or TRBD2 (5 bases each). Germline lookup yields CDR1 SGHVS and CDR2 FQNEAQ. Deletions cut 0 bases from V and 2 bases from J, with 5 bases between. This CDR3 region has 13 residues. The CDR3 DNA is TGTGCCAGCAGCTTAGCGGGGGCCTACGAGCAGTACTTC. Encoded protein: CASSLAGAYEQYF.

In its sample, this clonotype was seen many times. One end of the junction is discordant with germline, which a read error may explain. The chain employs TRBV20-1 and TRBJ2-1; no firm D call. CDR1 DFQATT and CDR2 SNEGSKA come from the germline V gene (reference sequence). The CDR3 extends over 11 amino acids. The CDR3, as DNA: TGCAGTGCTAGGGTCGTCAATGAGCAATTCTTC. Translation: CSARVVNEQFF.

This clonotype has ten or more counts. The gene calls are TRBV11-2 and TRBJ2-7; D may correspond to TRBD1 or TRBD2 (5 bases each). This CDR3 is built from 21 residues. Germline values: CDR1 SGHAT, CDR2 FQNNGV. Trimming left V 2 bases short and J 3 bases short, with 32 bases between. The CDR3 DNA is TGTGCCAGCAGCTTACCTAACCCATCGGGACGCCTAGTCAAAAGCTTCTACGAGCAGTACTTC. It is translated as CASSLPNPSGRLVKSFYEQYF.

This clonotype counts as medium-sized (0.01 to 0.1%). The V call is TRBV12-3 or TRBV12-4, the J call TRBJ1-6; no definite D call. V lost 1 base and J 3 bases, leaving 4 bases between the germline ends. The CDR3 runs 14 residues. The DNA of the CDR3 is TGTGCCAGCAGTTTAGTAAGCTATAATTCACCCCTCCACTTT. This codes for CASSLVSYNSPLHF.

This clonotype was seen once. This likely stems from a read error, as it lies one base from a far larger clone. The chain links TRBV6-2 or TRBV6-3 to TRBJ2-2, with D uncertain. V was pared by 5 bases and J by 6 bases, with 16 bases between. The CDR3 loop spans 15 amino acids. Germline assignment: CDR1 MNHEY and CDR2 SVGEGT. The CDR3 reads CASSEEAVDPGELFF. For the CDR3, the DNA is TGTGCCAGCAGTGAAGAGGCAGTGGATCCCGGGGAGCTGTTTTTT.

This clonotype was seen at least ten times. The genes are TRBV6-1 and TRBJ2-3; 9 bases are a match to TRBD2. V lost 8 bases and J lost 0; bases outside the gene matches: 0. CDR1 and CDR2 from the germline V gene are MNHNS and SASEGT. The CDR3 consists of 13 residues. The CDR3 DNA is TGTGCCAGCGGACTAGCGAGCACAGATACGCAGTATTTT. Protein sequence: CASGLASTDTQYF.

For this clonotype: This could be a read error, since a much larger clone is one nucleotide away. The rearrangement uses TRBV7-9 and TRBJ1-4, with D perhaps TRBD1 (6 bases). Germline V gives CDR1 SEHNR, CDR2 FQNEAQ (reference sequence). This CDR3 comprises 16 residues. Trimming took 5 bases from V and 0 from J, leaving 13 bases between them. The CDR3 nucleotides read TGTGCCAGCAGCATTAGACAGGTAGCAACTAATGAAAAACTGTTTTTT. Translated, it gives CASSIRQVATNEKLFF. Complete variable domain (other parts from reference TRBV7-9 and TRBJ1-4): DTGVSQNPRHKITKRGQNVTFRCDPISEHNRLYWYRQTLGQGPEFLTYFQNEAQLEKSRLLSDRFSAERPKGSFSTLEIQRTEQGDSAMYLCASSIRQVATNEKLFFGSGTQLSVL.

This clonotype was seen repeatedly, ten times or more. The chain couples TRBV20-1 to TRBJ2-7, with 10 bases aligning to TRBD2. Germline V gene sequence: CDR1 DFQATT, CDR2 SNEGSKA (reference sequence). The ends lost 3 bases at V and 7 bases at J; junction bases unmatched: 6. The CDR3 has 13 residues. CDR3 in amino acids: CSASEREGWEQYF. CDR3 DNA sequence: TGCAGTGCTAGTGAGCGGGAGGGCTGGGAGCAGTACTTC.

With regard to this clonotype: A read error likely explains this, since a far larger clone differs by one base. The chain has TRBV6-2 or TRBV6-3 and TRBJ1-4; tentatively, D is TRBD1 (6 bases). The CDR3 consists of 15 residues. The germline gives CDR1 MNHEY, CDR2 SVGEGT. DNA for the CDR3: TGTGTCAGCAGTGAAGCAGGGGTGGGAAGTGAAAAACTGTTTTTT. This codes for CVSSEAGVGSEKLFF.

This clonotype was seen many times. V usage is TRBV6-1 and J usage is TRBJ1-1; D uncertain. V was pared by 0 bases and J by 6 bases, with 11 bases between. This CDR3 comprises 14 residues. Germline CDR1 is MNHNS and CDR2 is SASEGT. CDR3 in DNA: TGTGCCAGCAGTGAAGCCCGAGTCTTTGCTGAAGCTTTCTTT. Translated: CASSEARVFAEAFF.

This clonotype was seen many times. The chain combines TRBV28 with TRBJ1-1; 7 bases are a match to TRBD1. Germline CDR1 MDHEN, CDR2 SYDVKM. The J segment lost 2 bases and the V segment lost 1 base, leaving 4 bases of the junction unmatched. There are 15 residues in the CDR3. CDR3: CASSLYGTENTEAFF. The CDR3 DNA follows: TGTGCCAGCAGTTTATACGGGACAGAAAACACTGAAGCTTTCTTT. The variable domain in full, completed from reference TRBV28 and TRBJ1-1, reads DVKVTQSSRYLVKRTGEKVFLECVQDMDHENMFWYRQDPGLGLRLIYFSYDVKMKEKGDIPEGYSVSREKKERFSLILESASTNQTSMYLCASSLYGTENTEAFFGQGTRLTVV.

This clonotype was counted at least ten times. This rearrangement joins TRBV7-3 to TRBJ2-1; D uncertain. V was cut by 5 bases and J by 5 bases, with 10 bases left in between. Germline CDR1 and CDR2: SGHTA and FQGTGA. This CDR3 has 13 residues. CDR3 coding DNA: TGTGCCAGCAGCCCGGACCCGAACAATGAGCAGTTCTTC. This sequence encodes CASSPDPNNEQFF.

This clonotype was counted ten times or more. The chain recombines TRBV20-1 with TRBJ1-2; a possible D gene is TRBD1 (6 bases). V dropped 1 base and J dropped 6 bases, with 12 bases sitting between them. This CDR3 is 13 amino acids long. Per the germline V gene, CDR1 is DFQATT and CDR2 is SNEGSKA (reference sequence). The chain's CDR3 is CSARVGGVHGYTF. In DNA, the CDR3 is TGCAGTGCTAGAGTAGGGGGGGTACATGGCTACACCTTC.

This clonotype was seen many times. This chain uses TRBV2 with TRBJ1-2, with TRBD1 as a possible D gene (6 bases). Trimming removed 6 bases at V and 5 bases at J, with 16 bases between. CDR3 size: 14 residues. The germline gives CDR1 SNHLY, CDR2 FYNNEI. The CDR3 is CASSKNRESYGYTF. CDR3 nucleotides: TGTGCCAGCAGCAAAAACAGGGAATCTTATGGCTACACCTTC.

The rearrangement links TRBV10-2 to TRBJ2-5, with 9 bases identical to TRBD1. With 5 bases clipped from V and 4 bases from J, the junction kept 5 bases outside the gene matches. The CDR3 spans 14 residues. Germline assignment: CDR1 WSHSY and CDR2 SAAADI. The CDR3 DNA sequence: TGCGCCAGCAGTTCACAGGGGGCAGGAGAGACCCAGTACTTC. It encodes CASSSQGAGETQYF.

This clonotype was detected ten times or more. This chain connects TRBV3-1 to TRBJ2-7; D may be TRBD1 (6 bases). Germline V gene sequence: CDR1 LGHDT, CDR2 YNNKEL (reference sequence). The V gene lost 1 base and the J gene lost 6 bases, with 13 bases spanning the gap. This CDR3 has 14 amino acids. The CDR3 region has the DNA TGTGCCAGCAGCCAAGCGGCAGGGGTTGGCGAGCAGTACTTC. It specifies CASSQAAGVGEQYF.

The chain recombines TRBV19 with TRBJ1-6; maybe TRBD1 (5 bases). V shed 1 base and J shed 9 bases, with 13 bases lying between them. The CDR3 is 15 amino acids. The germline gives CDR1 LNHDA, CDR2 SQIVND (reference sequence). CDR3 residues: CASSIVWGECSPLHF. The DNA for the CDR3 is TGTGCCAGTAGTATAGTATGGGGGGAATGTTCACCCCTCCACTTT.

This clonotype was found many times. Here the CDR3 reads CASSGKLAGGPYEQYF. CDR3 bases: TGTGCCAGCAGTGGCAAACTAGCGGGAGGGCCATACGAGCAGTACTTC. The chain links TRBV6-4 to TRBJ2-7, with TRBD2 identical over 13 bases. Losses at the gene ends were 4 bases for V and 4 bases for J; bases not matched to a gene: 7. Germline CDR1 MRHNA, CDR2 SNTAGT. This CDR3 has 16 amino acids.

Comment on this clonotype: This is likely an artifact of a read error, given a far larger clone one base away. The chain uses TRBV6-9 and TRBJ2-1, with TRBD1 as a possible D gene (5 bases). Trimming shortened V by 3 bases and J by 11 bases, and 11 bases separated the two germline ends. Germline V gives CDR1 MNHGY, CDR2 SVAAGI. The CDR3 totals 12 residues. The CDR3 DNA follows: TGTGCCAGCAGTTACTATCAGGACAAGCAGTTCTTC. Translated, it gives CASSYYQDKQFF.

This clonotype was recorded a few times. A read error is possible here, since a much larger clone lies one base away. Likely a read error: the CDR3 ends without its conserved phenylalanine or tryptophan. The chain employs TRBV20-1 and TRBJ2-1, with D unresolved. Germline-derived CDR1 and CDR2 are DFQATT and SNEGSKA (reference sequence). This CDR3 comprises 14 residues. V was shortened by 3 bases and J by 5 bases, with 14 bases between the two germline ends. CDR3 coding DNA: TGCAGTGCTAGTGGTGGGCAGCTTAACAATGAGCAGTTCTCC. This gives the protein CSASGGQLNNEQFS.

In regard to this clonotype: Compared with germline, one end of the junction differs, possibly owing to a read error. The rearrangement uses TRBV6-2 or TRBV6-3 and TRBJ2-2; 7 bases line up with TRBD2. This CDR3 region has 16 residues. CDR1 is MNHEY, CDR2 SVGEGT, per germline. DNA for the CDR3: TGTGCCAGCAGTGAGAGTGGGGGGGTCGGGTCCGTGGAGCCGTTTTTT. Its translation is CASSESGGVGSVEPFF.

The rearrangement joins TRBV7-9 to TRBJ1-1; tentatively, D is TRBD1 (5 bases). This CDR3 has 13 amino acids. The germline V gene encodes CDR1 SEHNR and CDR2 FQNEAQ (reference sequence). Deletions cut 2 bases from V and 8 bases from J, with 12 bases between. CDR3 residues: CASSLFAGGEAFF. In DNA, the CDR3 is TGTGCCAGCAGCTTATTTGCGGGGGGAGAAGCTTTCTTT.